This T cell receptor beta chain emerged from a study of read filtering for tumor transcriptome and immune sequencing. From roughly 0.4 ug of RNA, a library with molecular barcoded alpha/delta and beta/gamma adaptors was made. TCRdb re-called the reads with MiXCR, one entry per CDR3 protein. The sample shows about 86,000 distinct CDR3 sequences, around 12% of them seen only once. CDR3 size: 13 residues. V was clipped by 0 bases and J by 11 bases, with 13 bases between them. The germline CDR1 and CDR2 sequences are SGHTA and FQGNSA. The source of this sequence is a donor at least 40 years old with multiple myeloma. The J gene is TRBJ1-1, the V gene TRBV7-2, with D maybe TRBD1 (5 bases). Sequencing input: a population of CD138-negative cells sorted from bone marrow. CDR3 sequence: CASSLALGVEAFF. The CDR3 coding sequence is TGTGCCAGCAGCTTAGCGCTAGGGGTGGAGGCTTTCTTT.